The source of this T cell receptor (beta chain) is a study of blood T cell repertoires in COVID-19. Trimming cost V 4 bases and J 1 base; bases outside gene matches: 7. From germline, CDR1 is MNHEY and CDR2 SVGAGI. The CDR3 sequence is 15 residues long. The protocol was immunoSEQ multiplex PCR, while the TCRdb copy is restricted to in-frame clones and leaves out a portion. Here the sample spans 160,000 or so clones, 84% being singletons. This clone was recorded once. Participants spanned ages about 18 to 90 years and resided in over 20 US areas. The sequence came from a woman aged 45-60 years who had recovered from COVID-19. Sequencing input: PBMCs or T cells enriched from blood (not recorded which). The genes are TRBV6-5 and TRBJ2-7, with TRBD1 matching 7 bases. The CDR3 reads CASSFALGQSYEQYF. The CDR3 DNA follows: TGTGCCAGCAGTTTTGCGTTGGGACAGTCCTACGAGCAGTACTTC.